This T cell receptor (beta chain) derives from a study of CD8 T cells in ankylosing spondylitis. Study outcomes and limitations: A motif in TCR beta, a set of roughly 8 highly homologous variants, appeared characteristic of ankylosing spondylitis blood. Peripheral blood samples showed relatively rare disease-linked clones, and these clones were CD8+.

The count of this clonotype is one. Its antigen is currently unknown. This CDR3 comprises 15 residues. J gave up 4 bases and V 3 bases, and 7 bases lay outside the gene matches. The germline V gene encodes CDR1 SQVTM and CDR2 ANQGSEA. For TCR beta, libraries came from quantitative 5'-RACE with molecular barcodes. TCRdb passed the 5' RACE reads through MiXCR, listing each CDR3 protein once. The top ten clones hold roughly 15% of a sample with a few hundred thousand distinct CDR3 sequences, approximately 8% of them seen once. The receptor was isolated from a male donor with ankylosing spondylitis. V is TRBV29-1 and J is TRBJ2-1; TRBD2 matches 9 bases. Material: blood, either unsorted or a sorted T cell fraction (not recorded which). DNA for the CDR3: TGCAGCGTTGATCGGCCGGGACTAGCTTACAATGAGCAGTTCTTC. It encodes CSVDRPGLAYNEQFF.